The clone carrying this T cell receptor (beta chain) was observed a few times. Its cognate antigen is unknown. The record originates from a study of Ad26.COV2.S vaccination and SARS-CoV-2 variants. The wider study: The vaccine Ad26.COV2.S was put into the muscle once, or twice with 56 days between. Findings of the study overall: Substantial response breadth was reportedly seen for spike-specific CD8+ and CD4+ T cells after vaccination. Recipients of vaccine and of placebo showed similar breadth of their non-spike TCR repertoires.

Sequenced by immunoSEQ multiplex PCR; TCRdb stores in-frame clones only, minus some. The table shows around 300,000 clones, with 86% occurring only once. V lost 0 bases, J lost 3 bases, and 3 bases stayed unmatched. Germline V gene sequence: CDR1 LGHNA, CDR2 YSLEER. The CDR3 loop spans 16 amino acids. Specified treatment: approximately 18 received Ad26.COV2.S at low or high dose, single or two shots; several received placebo; per-sample allocation not given. Day 63 following the first vaccine or placebo injection was when the samples were taken. The sequence came from a person between 18 and 65 years old who received the Ad26.COV2.S COVID-19 vaccine or a placebo. The sample consisted of peripheral blood, taken in a trial of Ad26.COV2.S vaccine versus placebo. The chain has TRBV4-3 and TRBJ2-7; 12 bases are a match to TRBD2. CDR3 DNA sequence: TGCGCCAGCAGCCAAGATAAGGGACTAGCGGGCTACGAGCAGTACTTC. Protein: CASSQDKGLAGYEQYF.